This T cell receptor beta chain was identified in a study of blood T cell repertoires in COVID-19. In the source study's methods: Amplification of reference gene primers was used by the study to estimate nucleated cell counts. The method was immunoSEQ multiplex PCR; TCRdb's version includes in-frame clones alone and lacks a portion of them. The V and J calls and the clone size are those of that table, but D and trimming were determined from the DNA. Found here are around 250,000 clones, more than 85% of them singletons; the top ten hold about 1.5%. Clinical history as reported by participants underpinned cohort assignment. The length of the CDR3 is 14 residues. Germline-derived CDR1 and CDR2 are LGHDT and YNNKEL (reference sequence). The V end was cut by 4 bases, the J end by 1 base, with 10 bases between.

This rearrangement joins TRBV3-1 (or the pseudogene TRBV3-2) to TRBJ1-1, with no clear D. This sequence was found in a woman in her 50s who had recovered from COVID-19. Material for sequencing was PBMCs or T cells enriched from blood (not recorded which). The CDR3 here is CASSLVRGNTEAFF. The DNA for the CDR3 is TGTGCCAGCAGCCTGGTACGGGGGAACACTGAAGCTTTCTTT.